The 28 T cell receptor beta chains listed next were all sequenced from one sample in a study of blood T cells in healthy people across ages. The use of a sample-barcoded 5' primer and a J-beta primer mix characterized a second PCR of roughly 7 to 12 cycles. TCRdb fed the 5' RACE reads into MiXCR, producing one record per CDR3 protein. The table includes around 1,800,000 distinct CDR3 sequences, about two fifths detected once. The sequenced sample consisted of blood. The receptors derive from a human donor in good health.

The V and J genes are TRBV5-1 and TRBJ2-7; 8 bases match TRBD1. Germline assignment: CDR1 SGHRS and CDR2 YFSETQ. V shed 0 bases, J shed 1 base, and the junction held 6 bases outside the gene matches. The CDR3 runs 16 residues. CDR3 in amino acids: CASSLVTGGESYEQYF. The CDR3 DNA sequence: TGCGCCAGCAGCTTGGTTACAGGGGGTGAATCCTACGAGCAGTACTTC.

This clonotype was observed a handful of times. The genes are TRBV10-3 and TRBJ1-1; D perhaps matches TRBD1 (6 bases). CDR1 and CDR2 from the germline V gene are ENHRY and SYGVKD. The CDR3 extends over 13 amino acids. The V gene lost 1 base and the J gene lost 8 bases, with 11 bases spanning the gap. CDR3 sequence: CAISEFQGREAFF. The CDR3 DNA reads TGTGCCATCAGTGAGTTTCAGGGGAGGGAAGCTTTCTTT.

In its sample, this clonotype was seen once. The rearrangement uses TRBV5-5 and TRBJ2-7; D may be TRBD1 (6 bases). V lost 1 base to trimming and J lost 3 bases, with 14 bases between them. The CDR3 covers 15 residues. CDR1 and CDR2 from the germline V gene are SGHKS and YYEKEE (reference sequence). The CDR3 sequence: CASSLFLDRNYEQYF. The CDR3 DNA reads as TGTGCCAGCAGCTTGTTCCTTGACAGGAACTACGAGCAGTACTTC.

The chain uses TRBV6-6 and TRBJ2-1; 8 bases map to TRBD2. Germline CDR1 reads MNHNY; CDR2 reads SVGAGI (reference sequence). CDR3 length: 15 residues. V was pared by 2 bases and J by 7 bases, with 7 bases of the junction left unmatched. CDR3 residues: CASSYQGTRGNEQFF. In DNA form, the CDR3 reads TGTGCCAGCAGTTACCAGGGGACTAGGGGGAATGAGCAGTTCTTC.

This rearrangement joins TRBV6-5 to TRBJ1-4; the D is unclear. Deletions cut 3 bases from V and 2 bases from J, with 13 bases between. This CDR3 spans 16 amino acids. The germline gives CDR1 MNHEY, CDR2 SVGAGI. CDR3 in amino acids: CASSYRSDFTNEKLFF. CDR3 nucleotide sequence: TGTGCCAGCAGTTATAGGTCGGACTTTACTAATGAAAAACTGTTTTTT.

J is TRBJ2-7 and V is TRBV9; D gene ambiguous. Looked up from germline, CDR1 is SGDLS and CDR2 is YYNGEE. The CDR3 loop spans 13 amino acids. With 3 bases removed from V and 2 bases from J, the gap between germline ends came to 9 bases. The DNA of the CDR3 is TGTGCCAGCAGCGGCCGGGTTCCCTACGAGCAGTACTTC. It specifies CASSGRVPYEQYF.

The chain recombines TRBV20-1 with TRBJ1-4, with D perhaps TRBD1 (6 bases). CDR3 size: 12 residues. V was clipped by 5 bases and J by 8 bases, with 12 bases between them. CDR1 and CDR2 (germline): DFQATT, SNEGSKA (reference sequence). DNA for the CDR3: TGCAGTGCTCCCCAGGGGTCCGAAAAACTGTTTTTT. It yields the protein CSAPQGSEKLFF.

The chain carries TRBV20-1 and TRBJ2-5; the D gene is possibly TRBD2 (6 bases). V lost 1 base, J lost 3 bases, and 12 bases lay in between. Germline-derived CDR1 and CDR2 are DFQATT and SNEGSKA (reference sequence). There are 14 residues in the CDR3. The CDR3 loop reads CSARGEEGEETQYF. The CDR3 DNA follows: TGCAGTGCTAGAGGGGAGGAGGGCGAAGAGACCCAGTACTTC.

The CDR3 protein is CSASHDSSSYNEQFF. CDR3 DNA sequence: TGCAGTGCTAGTCATGACTCGAGCTCCTACAATGAGCAGTTCTTC. J is TRBJ2-1 and V is TRBV20-1; no definite D call. Germline CDR1 is DFQATT and CDR2 is SNEGSKA (reference sequence). The V end was cut by 3 bases, the J end by 0 bases, with 12 bases between. This CDR3 spans 15 amino acids.

The rearrangement uses TRBV5-5 and TRBJ2-1, with D perhaps assigned TRBD1 or TRBD2 (5 bases each). Trimming removed 4 bases at V and 1 base at J, with 18 bases between. The CDR3 extends over 17 amino acids. Germline V gene lookup returns CDR1 SGHKS and CDR2 YYEKEE (reference sequence). CDR3 loop: CASSRESGTPSYNEQFF. The CDR3 region has the DNA TGTGCCAGCAGCCGGGAATCCGGGACCCCTTCCTACAATGAGCAGTTCTTC.

This rearrangement joins TRBV15 to TRBJ2-7; D may be TRBD2 (5 bases). With 0 bases removed from V and 4 bases from J, the gap between germline ends came to 13 bases. The CDR3 runs to 15 residues. CDR1 is LNHNV and CDR2 is YYDKDF in the germline V gene (reference sequence). The CDR3 spells CATSRDLGAGYEQYF. CDR3 coding DNA: TGTGCCACCAGCAGAGATCTGGGTGCGGGTTACGAGCAGTACTTC.

In regard to this clonotype: This may stem from a read error, because a much larger clone lies one nucleotide away. J is TRBJ1-5 and V is TRBV7-9; D remains unclear. Germline-derived CDR1 and CDR2 are SEHNR and FQNEAQ (reference sequence). This CDR3 is 14 amino acids long. The chain's CDR3 is CASSLASGNQPLHF. CDR3 DNA sequence: TGTGCCAGCAGCTTAGCGTCGGGCAATCAGCCCCTGCATTTT.

This clonotype occurred a few times. V gene TRBV4-3 combines with J gene TRBJ1-1; D is unclear. The CDR3 is made up of 14 amino acids. Trimming took off 0 bases at V and 4 bases at J, with 9 bases between the two ends. The germline gives CDR1 LGHNA, CDR2 YSLEER. The CDR3 region has the DNA TGCGCCAGCAGCCAAGATCTCAGAGTCACTGAAGCTTTCTTT. Translating it yields CASSQDLRVTEAFF.

CDR3 amino acids: CASSQVAGRDGYTF. Here the CDR3 DNA reads TGTGCCAGCAGCCAAGTTGCCGGCCGGGATGGCTACACCTTC. The genes are TRBV4-2 and TRBJ1-2; D remains unclear. This CDR3 is built from 14 residues. V lost 1 base to trimming and J lost 6 bases, with 12 bases between them. Germline V gives CDR1 LGHNA, CDR2 YNFKEQ.

The chain couples TRBV10-3 to TRBJ2-5, with 8 bases lining up with TRBD2. Germline assignment: CDR1 ENHRY and CDR2 SYGVKD. The CDR3 consists of 13 residues. With 6 bases clipped from V and 6 bases from J, the junction kept 6 bases outside the gene matches. Written as DNA, the CDR3 is TGTGCCATCAGCGGACTAGCTCTTAAGACCCAGTACTTC. Its protein is CAISGLALKTQYF.

The CDR3 reads CASNLGGEQFF. The DNA of the CDR3 is TGTGCCAGCAACTTGGGGGGTGAGCAGTTCTTC. This chain connects TRBV6-2 or TRBV6-3 to TRBJ2-1, with a possible D match to TRBD2 (6 bases). Trimming removed 7 bases at V and 9 bases at J, with 10 bases between. There are 11 residues in the CDR3. CDR1 and CDR2 (germline): MNHEY, SVGEGT.

V gene TRBV6-6 combines with J gene TRBJ2-5, with D possibly being TRBD1 (5 bases). The CDR3 runs to 13 residues. Trimming stripped 6 bases from V and 5 bases from J, with 13 bases between. Per the germline V gene, CDR1 is MNHNY and CDR2 is SVGAGI (reference sequence). CDR3 loop: CASSRAGWETQYF. The CDR3 nucleotides are TGTGCCAGCAGCAGGGCTGGGTGGGAGACCCAGTACTTC.

The chain recombines TRBV4-3 with TRBJ2-7; 11 bases match TRBD2. J was trimmed by 4 bases and V by 3 bases; bases with no gene match: 11. The CDR3 contains 17 residues. Germline CDR1 LGHNA, CDR2 YSLEER. In DNA form, the CDR3 reads TGCGCCAGCAGCCATATTAGCGGGGGGGCCAGGTTTTACGAGCAGTACTTC. Amino acid sequence: CASSHISGGARFYEQYF.

The chain carries TRBV7-8 and TRBJ1-2; no clear D gene. Germline V gives CDR1 SGHVS, CDR2 FQNEAQ. Trimming cost V 5 bases and J 6 bases, with 22 bases left between them. CDR3 length equals 16 residues. The CDR3 DNA follows: TGTGCCAGCAGCCTAGAGGTCCAGGCTGTTTGGGATGGCTACACCTTC. Translated: CASSLEVQAVWDGYTF.

This clonotype was observed a single time. The V and J genes are TRBV2 and TRBJ2-3; D not certain. The CDR3 totals 13 residues. From germline, CDR1 is SNHLY and CDR2 FYNNEI. The germline V and J ends were trimmed by 6 bases and 6 bases, with 13 bases remaining between them. The CDR3 nucleotides read TGTGCCAGCAGAGCTACAGATTTCGATACGCAGTATTTT. It codes for CASRATDFDTQYF.

This sequence joins TRBV3-1 and TRBJ2-1; 10 bases are a match to TRBD2. The V segment lost 0 bases and the J segment 12 bases; nucleotides outside the gene matches: 11. The V gene's germline CDR1 is LGHDT and CDR2 YNNKEL (reference sequence). CDR3 size: 16 residues. DNA for the CDR3: TGTGCCAGCAGCCAAGATCCAGCGGGGGGGCCGAACCGGCAGTTCTTC. Translating gives CASSQDPAGGPNRQFF.

The CDR3 here is CSAREAGGPTDTQYF. The CDR3 DNA is TGCAGTGCTAGAGAAGCGGGGGGGCCGACAGATACGCAGTATTTT. This chain joins TRBV20-1 and TRBJ2-3; 10 bases align to TRBD2. Germline V gene lookup returns CDR1 DFQATT and CDR2 SNEGSKA (reference sequence). This CDR3 spans 15 amino acids. J lost 3 bases, V lost 0 bases, and 3 bases had no gene match.

On this clonotype: This may arise from a read error, as a much more abundant clone is one base away. The chain has TRBV7-2 and TRBJ2-5; 9 bases fit TRBD1. The tail of the sequence fits TRBJ2-7 better, so the J call may be wrong. The CDR3 has 15 residues. CDR1 is SGHTA and CDR2 is FQGNSA in the germline V gene. CDR3 loop: CASRSHGTGSCEQYF. The CDR3 DNA follows: TGTGCCAGCAGATCCCATGGGACAGGGAGTTGCGAGCAGTACTTC.

The rearrangement links TRBV12-5 to TRBJ1-2; no firm D call. The germline gives CDR1 LGHNT, CDR2 FRNRAP. Trimming pared 4 bases from V and 7 bases from J, leaving 31 bases between. The CDR3 totals 19 residues. CDR3 bases: TGTGCTAGTGGTTCGACTTTACTCGGCTGGATAACCGTTGAGAGTGGCTACACCTTC. Amino acids: CASGSTLLGWITVESGYTF. Complete variable domain (other parts from reference TRBV12-5 and TRBJ1-2): DARVTQTPRHKVTEMGQEVTMRCQPILGHNTVFWYRQTMMQGLELLAYFRNRAPLDDSGMPKDRFSAEMPDATLATLKIQPSEPRDSAVYFCASGSTLLGWITVESGYTFGSGTRLTVV.

The rearrangement joins TRBV3-1 to TRBJ2-5; perhaps D is TRBD1 or TRBD2 (5 bases each). Germline loops: CDR1 LGHDT, CDR2 YNNKEL (reference sequence). The CDR3 covers 15 residues. The germline V and J ends were trimmed by 4 bases and 5 bases, with 17 bases remaining between them. As DNA, the CDR3 is TGTGCCAGCAGCCTCCAACCTGGGTGGGGGGAGACCCAGTACTTC. Translating it yields CASSLQPGWGETQYF.

The V gene is TRBV3-1, the J gene TRBJ2-5; unclear D gene. This CDR3 region has 13 residues. Between the trimmed V and J ends, which lost 3 bases and 1 base, there was a span of 6 bases. Germline CDR1 and CDR2: LGHDT and YNNKEL (reference sequence). The CDR3 loop reads CASSHSGQETQYF. The DNA of the CDR3 is TGTGCCAGCAGCCATTCGGGCCAAGAGACCCAGTACTTC.

The chain employs TRBV7-2 and TRBJ1-5; TRBD1 matches at 7 bases. Germline CDR1 is SGHTA and CDR2 is FQGNSA. CDR3 size: 17 residues. V dropped 4 bases and J dropped 0; count of bases not matched to a gene: 9. CDR3 protein: CASSSYPGQSSNQPQHF. As DNA, the CDR3 is TGTGCCAGCAGCTCGTACCCGGGACAGTCTAGCAATCAGCCCCAGCATTTT.

The chain carries TRBV7-2 and TRBJ1-4, with D hard to call. The CDR3 contains 13 residues. Trimming stripped 5 bases from V and 8 bases from J, with 12 bases between. The germline V gene has CDR1 SGHTA and CDR2 FQGNSA. DNA of the CDR3: TGTGCCAGCAGCCAAATCCTCGCCGAAAAACTGTTTTTT. Amino acids: CASSQILAEKLFF. Full variable domain (outside the CDR3, taken from reference TRBV7-2 and TRBJ1-4): GAGVSQSPSNKVTEKGKDVELRCDPISGHTALYWYRQSLGQGLEFLIYFQGNSAPDKSGLPSDRFSAERTGGSVSTLTIQRTQQEDSAVYLCASSQILAEKLFFGSGTQLSVL.